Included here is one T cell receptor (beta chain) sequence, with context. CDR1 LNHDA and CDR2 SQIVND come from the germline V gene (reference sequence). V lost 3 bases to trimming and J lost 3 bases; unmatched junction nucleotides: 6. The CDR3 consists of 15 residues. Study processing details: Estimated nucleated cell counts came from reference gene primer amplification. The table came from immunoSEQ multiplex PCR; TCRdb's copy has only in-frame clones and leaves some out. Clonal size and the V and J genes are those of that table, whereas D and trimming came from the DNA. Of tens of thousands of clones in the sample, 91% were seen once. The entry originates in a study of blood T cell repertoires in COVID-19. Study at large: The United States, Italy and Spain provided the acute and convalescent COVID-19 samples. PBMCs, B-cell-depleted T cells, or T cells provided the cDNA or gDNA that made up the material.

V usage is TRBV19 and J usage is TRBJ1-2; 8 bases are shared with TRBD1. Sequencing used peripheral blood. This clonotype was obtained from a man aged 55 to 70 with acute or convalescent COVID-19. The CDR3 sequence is CASSIPGQGYYGYTF. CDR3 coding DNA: TGTGCCAGTAGTATCCCAGGACAGGGTTACTATGGCTACACCTTC.